This TCR beta chain was found in a study of shared clonotypes between healthy human individuals. CD45RO-negative, CCR7-positively selected cells formed the naive CD8 fraction, excluding terminally differentiated effector memory CD45RA+ cells. The CDR3 is 16 amino acids. The ends were cut back, 0 bases at V and 1 base at J, with 10 bases in the middle. Germline V gene lookup returns CDR1 SGHRS and CDR2 YFSETQ. Sorted-subset replicate PCR reactions contained 200 ng DNA, corresponding to about 30,000 T cell genomes. Assay used: immunoSEQ multiplex PCR; TCRdb lists only in-frame clones, some missing. The sample carries roughly 1,800,000 clones, roughly 95% recorded once.

This receptor was taken from a man between 18 and 35 years old in good health. The specimen was naive CD8+ T cells sorted from blood. V usage is TRBV5-1 and J usage is TRBJ2-2; D perhaps matches TRBD1 (5 bases). CDR3 DNA sequence: TGCGCCAGCAGCTTGGCCGGACACTTGAACACCGGGGAGCTGTTTTTT. It codes for CASSLAGHLNTGELFF.